The TCR beta chain described here comes from a study of regulatory T cells in long-lasting Graves disease. Germline CDR1 and CDR2: MNHEY and SVGEGT. This CDR3 comprises 14 residues. The trim removed 4 bases at V and 2 bases at J, leaving 4 bases unmatched. Specified time point: persistent/refractory GD, antithyroid drugs over 5 years with positive TRAb. The TCR library was prepared using RNA isolated from PBMCs. With EDTA tubes as the receptacles, approximately 8.2 milliliters of peripheral blood were drawn. This clonotype was counted a single time. The target antigen is unknown. Construction of the TCR beta libraries employed iRepertoire HTBI primers in conjunction with Arm-PCR of CDR3 regions. In TCRdb, the multiplex PCR reads were re-called with MiXCR into one record per CDR3 protein. The top ten clones hold 35% to 55% of a sample with 500,000 to 800,000 distinct CDR3 sequences, about 32% of them seen once.

Findings and limits, study-wide: Peripheral blood alone, not thyroid tissue, underwent study.

Sequencing was performed on peripheral blood mononuclear cells (PBMCs), taken when the disease was refractory, from a patient treated with antithyroid drugs. This TCR derives from a female donor with Graves disease. V gene TRBV6-2 or TRBV6-3 combines with J gene TRBJ1-1; 7 nucleotides agree with TRBD1. CDR3 amino acids: CASSWDRPNTEAFF. The CDR3 DNA follows: TGTGCCAGCAGTTGGGACAGACCCAACACTGAAGCTTTCTTT.